These 16 T cell receptor beta chains originate from one sample sequenced in a study of CD8+ T cells in alopecia areata. Following extraction, RNA underwent reverse transcription to cDNA, which served as the sequencing template. Here immunoSEQ multiplex PCR was the method, and the copy in TCRdb shows in-frame clones only, minus some. In the table there are roughly 100,000 clones, 60% to 75% of which are singletons. Regarding treatment: oral pan-JAK inhibitor, 5-10 mg twice daily. The sample here was CD8+ T cells sorted from blood, taken at week 4, from a patient treated with tofacitinib. Every receptor here comes from a human donor with alopecia areata.

This clone appeared a few times. The rearrangement links TRBV29-1 to TRBJ2-6; D is perhaps TRBD1 (5 bases). Trimming stripped 5 bases from V and 0 bases from J, with 11 bases between. Germline V lookup: CDR1 SQVTM, CDR2 ANQGSEA. This CDR3 region has 15 residues. The DNA for the CDR3 is TGCAGCGTTCAGGGTTCCTTCTCTGGGGCCAACGTCCTGACTTTC. Encoded protein: CSVQGSFSGANVLTF. Variable domain in full (rest from reference TRBV29-1 and TRBJ2-6): SAVISQKPSRDICQRGTSLTIQCQVDSQVTMMFWYRQQPGQSLTLIATANQGSEATYESGFVIDKFPISRPNLTFSTLTVSNMSPEDSSIYLCSVQGSFSGANVLTFGAGSRLTVL.

V and J are TRBV7-2 and TRBJ1-3; D uncertain. CDR3 length: 13 residues. CDR1 and CDR2 (germline): SGHTA, FQGNSA. The ends were cut back, 3 bases at V and 4 bases at J, with 7 bases in the middle. The CDR3 here is CASSLDIGNTIYF. CDR3 sequence (DNA): TGTGCCAGCAGCTTGGATATCGGAAACACCATATATTTT.

The chain carries TRBV7-7 and TRBJ2-1, with D perhaps TRBD1 (5 bases). V lost 5 bases, J lost 0 bases, and 11 bases lay in between. This CDR3 is 15 amino acids long. Germline CDR1 SSHAT, CDR2 FNYEAQ (reference sequence). This CDR3 is CASSPGMSSYNEQFF. CDR3 in DNA: TGTGCCAGCAGCCCAGGGATGAGCTCCTACAATGAGCAGTTCTTC.

CDR3 in amino acids: CASRGGFTEAFF. The CDR3 nucleotides read TGTGCCAGCAGGGGCGGGTTCACTGAAGCTTTCTTT. The chain is built from TRBV27 and TRBJ1-1; D is undetermined. The V gene lost 6 bases and the J gene lost 4 bases, with 9 bases spanning the gap. This CDR3 region has 12 residues. Germline CDR1 is MNHEY and CDR2 is SMNVEV (reference sequence).

The CDR3 loop reads CASSKRGVGTEAFF. The DNA for the CDR3 is TGTGCCAGCAGCAAAAGAGGGGTAGGCACTGAAGCTTTCTTT. J is TRBJ1-1 and V is TRBV21-1. TRBV21-1 is a listed pseudogene. This CDR3 comprises 14 residues.

The CDR3 DNA reads TGTGCCAGCAGCTTAATGGGACAGGGTGACTATGGCTACACCTTC. Protein sequence: CASSLMGQGDYGYTF. The V and J genes are TRBV7-9 and TRBJ1-2, with 9 bases matching TRBD1. The V segment lost 2 bases and the J segment 3 bases; nucleotides outside the gene matches: 4. The CDR3 has 15 amino acids. Germline V gene lookup returns CDR1 SEHNR and CDR2 FQNEAQ (reference sequence).

The chain has TRBV25-1 and TRBJ2-1; D might be TRBD2 (5 bases). The CDR3 has 15 residues. CDR1 and CDR2 (germline): MGHDK, SYGVNS. V was clipped by 1 base and J by 2 bases, with 9 bases between them. The DNA of the CDR3 is TGTGCCAGCAGTGAATTGGACGGGACCTACAATGAGCAGTTCTTC. Its protein is CASSELDGTYNEQFF.

The chain is built from TRBV7-2 and TRBJ2-3, with 7 nucleotides matching TRBD2. This CDR3 comprises 16 residues. CDR1 and CDR2 from the germline V gene are SGHTA and FQGNSA. V was clipped by 2 bases and J by 5 bases; unmatched bases: 10. The CDR3 nucleotides read TGTGCCAGCAGCTTACTCGACGGGGGGTCCGGAGATACGCAGTATTTT. Residues: CASSLLDGGSGDTQYF.

This clone came up a few times. The genes are TRBV5-6 and TRBJ2-7, with TRBD2 identical over 8 bases. The junction had 11 bases not matched to a gene; V was cut back by 2 bases and J by 7 bases. Per the germline V gene, CDR1 is SGHDT and CDR2 is YYEEEE. The CDR3 contains 15 residues. CDR3: CASSFAGGSGQEQYF. CDR3 nucleotide sequence: TGTGCCAGCAGCTTCGCGGGGGGTTCAGGGCAGGAGCAGTACTTC.

This clone was counted a few times. The rearrangement uses TRBV5-1 and TRBJ2-5; D unclear. Germline CDR1 reads SGHRS; CDR2 reads YFSETQ. The V end lost 5 bases, the J end lost 1 base, and 18 bases lay between the germline ends. This CDR3 region has 16 residues. DNA for the CDR3: TGCGCCAGCAGATTCAGCCCGCAGGAGATCCAAGAGACCCAGTACTTC. Translation: CASRFSPQEIQETQYF.

This chain's CDR3 is CASSQGSSTEAFF. In DNA form, the CDR3 reads TGCGCCAGCAGCCAAGGGTCTAGCACTGAAGCTTTCTTT. This sequence joins TRBV4-1 and TRBJ1-1; D not resolved. Deletions cut 1 base from V and 4 bases from J, with 7 bases between. Germline CDR1 is MGHRA and CDR2 is YSYEKL. The CDR3 is 13 amino acids.

This clone was seen more than once but under ten times. The chain recombines TRBV12-5 with TRBJ2-3; 7 bases align to TRBD2. Germline V gene lookup returns CDR1 LGHNT and CDR2 FRNRAP. The CDR3 loop spans 14 amino acids. After removal of 7 bases from V and 4 bases from J, the junction contained 8 bases not matched to a gene. The CDR3 DNA reads as TGTGCTAGTGCCATTGGGGGGGAATCAGATACGCAGTATTTT. It encodes CASAIGGESDTQYF. The entire variable domain, with the rest obtained from reference TRBV12-5 and TRBJ2-3, is as follows: DARVTQTPRHKVTEMGQEVTMRCQPILGHNTVFWYRQTMMQGLELLAYFRNRAPLDDSGMPKDRFSAEMPDATLATLKIQPSEPRDSAVYFCASAIGGESDTQYFGPGTRLTVL.

This clone was recorded only once. This chain joins TRBV30 and TRBJ2-7; 8 bases are shared with TRBD2. V lost 3 bases, J lost 4 bases, and 8 bases stayed unmatched. Looked up from germline, CDR1 is GTSNPN and CDR2 is SVGIG (reference sequence). The length of the CDR3 is 14 residues. The CDR3: CAWRGSGSTYEQYF. The CDR3 bases are TGTGCCTGGAGGGGCAGCGGGAGTACATACGAGCAGTACTTC.

J is TRBJ2-1 and V is TRBV30; TRBD2 is a possible D gene (6 bases). V was clipped by 4 bases and J by 8 bases, with 18 bases between them. Per the germline V gene, CDR1 is GTSNPN and CDR2 is SVGIG (reference sequence). This CDR3 has 14 residues. The DNA of the CDR3 is TGTGCCTGGACGGACGGAGGGTCCGCGCATGAGCAGTTCTTC. It specifies CAWTDGGSAHEQFF.

The chain employs TRBV6-5 and TRBJ1-4; D possibly corresponds to TRBD1 (5 bases). Germline CDR1 MNHEY, CDR2 SVGAGI. The CDR3 has 15 amino acids. V shed 0 bases and J shed 7 bases, with 12 bases lying between them. CDR3 nucleotides: TGTGCCAGCAGTTACTCTGGGGGATCGGGTGAAAAACTGTTTTTT. Amino acid sequence: CASSYSGGSGEKLFF.

This chain joins TRBV29-1 and TRBJ1-2, with D perhaps matching TRBD1 (5 bases). CDR3 length: 10 amino acids. V was clipped by 1 base and J by 8 bases, with 5 bases between them. CDR1 and CDR2 from the germline V gene are SQVTM and ANQGSEA. In DNA form, the CDR3 reads TGCAGCGTTGAAGGGGACGGCTACACCTTC. It is translated as CSVEGDGYTF.